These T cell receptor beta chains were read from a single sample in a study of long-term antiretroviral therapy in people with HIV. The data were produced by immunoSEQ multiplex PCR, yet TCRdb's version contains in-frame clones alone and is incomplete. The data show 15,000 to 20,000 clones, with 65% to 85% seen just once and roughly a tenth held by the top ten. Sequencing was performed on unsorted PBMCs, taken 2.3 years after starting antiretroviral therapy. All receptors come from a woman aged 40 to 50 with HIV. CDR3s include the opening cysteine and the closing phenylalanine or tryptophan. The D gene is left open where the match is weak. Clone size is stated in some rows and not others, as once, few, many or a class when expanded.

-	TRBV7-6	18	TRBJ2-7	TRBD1	CASSLVDSVGTGAFEQYF	TGTGCCAGCAGCTTAGTTGATAGTGTTGGGACAGGGGCGTTCGAGCAGTACTTC
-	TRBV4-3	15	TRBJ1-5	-	CASSQDRGGAQPQHF	TGCGCCAGCAGCCAAGATCGGGGAGGGGCCCAGCCCCAGCATTTT
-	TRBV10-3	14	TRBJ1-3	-	CASLGPGMRNTIYF	TGTGCCAGCCTCGGGCCGGGGATGCGAAACACCATATATTTT
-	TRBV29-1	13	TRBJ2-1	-	CSSGTSSYNEQFF	TGCAGTTCCGGGACAAGCTCCTACAATGAGCAGTTCTTC
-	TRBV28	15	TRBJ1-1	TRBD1	CASSASGQGHTEAFF	TGTGCCAGCAGTGCCTCGGGACAGGGACACACTGAAGCTTTCTTT
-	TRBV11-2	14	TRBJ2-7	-	CASSLRRQSYEQYF	TGTGCCAGCAGCTTAAGGCGGCAATCCTACGAGCAGTACTTC
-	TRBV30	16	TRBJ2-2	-	CAWNGGRRWDMGELFF	TGTGCCTGGAATGGGGGGAGGCGGTGGGATATGGGGGAGCTGTTTTTT
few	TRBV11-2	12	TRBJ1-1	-	CASSFTGEEAFF	TGTGCCAGCAGCTTCACAGGAGAGGAAGCTTTCTTT
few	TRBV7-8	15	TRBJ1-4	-	CASSLTLSAGSKLFF	TGTGCCAGCAGCTTAACCCTGTCAGCAGGGTCAAAACTGTTTTTT
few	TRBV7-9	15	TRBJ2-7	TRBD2	CASSLASGGAYEQYF	TGTGCCAGCAGCTTAGCTAGCGGGGGGGCCTACGAGCAGTACTTC
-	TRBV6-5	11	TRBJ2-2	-	CASALAGELFF	TGTGCCAGCGCCCTGGCCGGGGAGCTGTTTTTT
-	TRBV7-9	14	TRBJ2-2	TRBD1	CASSRGQGTGELFF	TGTGCCAGCAGCCGGGGACAGGGAACCGGGGAGCTGTTTTTT
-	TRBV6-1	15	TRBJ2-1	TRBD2	CASPPRGSSYNEQFF	TGTGCCAGCCCCCCGCGGGGGAGCTCCTACAATGAGCAGTTCTTC
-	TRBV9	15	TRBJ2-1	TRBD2	CASSGTAGVYNEQFF	TGTGCCAGCAGCGGAACAGCGGGGGTATACAATGAGCAGTTCTTC
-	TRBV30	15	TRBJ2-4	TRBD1	CAWSEGGQTKNIQYF	TGTGCCTGGAGTGAAGGGGGCCAGACCAAAAACATTCAGTACTTC
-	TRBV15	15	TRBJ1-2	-	CATSRGRGSNYGYTF	TGTGCCACCAGCAGAGGACGGGGCTCAAACTATGGCTACACCTTC
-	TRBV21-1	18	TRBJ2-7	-	CASSKGPRPGIPTYEQYF	TGTGCCAGCAGCAAAGGGCCACGACCCGGGATCCCAACCTACGAGCAGTACTTC
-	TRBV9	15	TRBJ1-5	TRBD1	CASSVPGQGNQPQHF	TGTGCCAGCAGCGTGCCGGGACAGGGCAATCAGCCCCAGCATTTT
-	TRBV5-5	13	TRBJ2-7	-	CASSSGNSYEQYF	TGTGCCAGCAGCTCCGGGAATTCCTACGAGCAGTACTTC
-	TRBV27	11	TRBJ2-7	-	CASSLSEEQYF	TGTGCCAGCAGTTTATCGGAAGAGCAGTACTTC
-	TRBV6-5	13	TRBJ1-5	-	CASSYSFDQPQHF	TGTGCCAGCAGTTACTCGTTCGATCAGCCCCAGCATTTT
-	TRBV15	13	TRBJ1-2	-	CATGTPGRYGYTF	TGTGCCACCGGGACCCCAGGGCGCTATGGCTACACCTTC
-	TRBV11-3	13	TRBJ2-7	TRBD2	CASSLASGNEQYF	TGTGCCAGCAGCTTGGCTAGCGGGAACGAGCAGTACTTC
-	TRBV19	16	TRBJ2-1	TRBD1	CASSIRYRGIGNEQFF	TGTGCCAGTAGTATAAGATACAGGGGTATTGGCAATGAGCAGTTCTTC
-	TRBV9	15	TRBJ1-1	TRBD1	CASSPVGQGGLEAFF	TGTGCCAGCAGCCCCGTAGGACAGGGAGGACTTGAAGCTTTCTTT
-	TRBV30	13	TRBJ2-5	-	CAWSEGSQETQYF	TGTGCCTGGAGCGAGGGCAGCCAAGAGACCCAGTACTTC
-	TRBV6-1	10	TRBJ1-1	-	CASSQLEAFF	TGTGCCAGCAGTCAACTTGAAGCTTTCTTT
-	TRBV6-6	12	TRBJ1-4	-	CASRTSGGKLFF	TGTGCCAGCAGAACCAGTGGTGGAAAACTGTTTTTT
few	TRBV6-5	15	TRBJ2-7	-	CASSYHGSGLYEQYF	TGTGCCAGCAGTTACCACGGGAGTGGGCTCTACGAGCAGTACTTC
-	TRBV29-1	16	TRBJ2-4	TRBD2	CSVVSGPGGAKNIQYF	TGCAGCGTTGTTTCGGGGCCCGGGGGGGCCAAAAACATTCAGTACTTC
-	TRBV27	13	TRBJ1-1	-	CASSFDPATEAFF	TGTGCCAGCAGTTTCGACCCCGCCACTGAAGCTTTCTTT
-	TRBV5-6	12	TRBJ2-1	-	CASSKTSYEQFF	TGTGCCAGCAGCAAGACTAGTTATGAGCAGTTCTTC
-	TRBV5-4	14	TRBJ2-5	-	CASSTQGSRETQYF	TGTGCCAGCAGCACACAGGGATCGCGGGAGACCCAGTACTTC
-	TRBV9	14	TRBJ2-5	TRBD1	CASSGGQGGETQYF	TGTGCCAGCAGCGGGGGACAGGGGGGAGAGACCCAGTACTTC
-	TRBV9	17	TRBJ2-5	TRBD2	CASSVLAGSTPQETQYF	TGTGCCAGCAGCGTACTAGCGGGTTCCACCCCACAAGAGACCCAGTACTTC
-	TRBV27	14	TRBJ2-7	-	CASSLSATEGGQYF	TGTGCCAGCAGTTTATCTGCGACCGAGGGGGGGCAGTACTTC
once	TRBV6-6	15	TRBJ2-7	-	CASSYGGGASYEQYF	TGTGCCAGCAGTTATGGCGGGGGCGCATCCTACGAGCAGTACTTC
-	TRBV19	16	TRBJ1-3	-	CASLPREGYSGNTIYF	TGTGCCAGTTTACCCCGGGAGGGTTACTCTGGAAACACCATATATTTT
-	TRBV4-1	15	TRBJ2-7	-	CASSQDGARGYEQYF	TGCGCCAGCAGCCAAGATGGGGCGAGGGGATACGAGCAGTACTTC
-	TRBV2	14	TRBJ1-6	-	CASSVKGMDSPLHF	TGTGCCAGCAGTGTTAAGGGGATGGATTCACCCCTCCACTTT
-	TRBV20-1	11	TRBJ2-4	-	CSASDVDIQYF	TGCAGTGCCAGCGATGTGGACATTCAGTACTTC
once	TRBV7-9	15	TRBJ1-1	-	CASSLGSGAHTEAFF	TGTGCCAGCTCCCTGGGGTCGGGGGCGCACACTGAAGCTTTCTTT
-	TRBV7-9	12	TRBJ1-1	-	CASSLRGTEAFF	TGTGCCAGCAGCTTAAGGGGCACTGAAGCTTTCTTT
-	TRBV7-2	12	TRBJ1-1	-	CASSPSWAEAFF	TGTGCCAGCAGCCCGAGTTGGGCTGAAGCTTTCTTT
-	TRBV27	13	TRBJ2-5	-	CASKAAPGETQYF	TGTGCCAGCAAGGCTGCCCCAGGGGAGACCCAGTACTTC
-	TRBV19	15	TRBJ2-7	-	CASSIGPAGAWEQYF	TGTGCCAGTAGTATAGGGCCTGCGGGGGCCTGGGAGCAGTACTTC
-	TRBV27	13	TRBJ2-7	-	CASSWASTYEQYF	TGTGCCAGCAGTTGGGCCAGCACCTACGAGCAGTACTTC
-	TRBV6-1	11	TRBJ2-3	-	CASSTRDTQYF	TGTGCCAGCAGCACGCGAGATACGCAGTATTTT